This record concerns one TCR beta chain sequence. Trimming at V came to 4 bases and at J to 3 bases, leaving 7 bases not matched to a gene. The CDR3 sequence is 16 residues long. CDR1 and CDR2 (germline): MDHEN, SYDVKM. As handled by the study authors: Estimation of nucleated cell counts was performed using reference gene primer amplification. Method: immunoSEQ multiplex PCR; TCRdb's copy keeps in-frame clones and lacks some. For V, J and clone size, that table is used; D and trimming come from the DNA. Of tens of thousands of clones listed, more than 70% are singletons. The data were obtained in a study of blood T cell repertoires in COVID-19. For the study at large: The United States, Italy and Spain supplied acute and convalescent COVID-19 samples. The cDNA or gDNA used as material had been derived from T cells, B-cell-depleted T cells, or PBMCs.

The TCR sequence derives from a man aged 60 to 75 with acute or convalescent COVID-19. V and J are TRBV28 and TRBJ2-7, with 12 bases identical to TRBD2. Sequencing was carried out using peripheral blood. CDR3 region: CASSSPRTSGNYEQYF. Here the CDR3 DNA reads TGTGCCAGCAGTTCTCCGCGGACTAGCGGGAACTACGAGCAGTACTTC.